This T cell receptor beta chain stems from a study of blood T cell repertoires in COVID-19 (dated by TCRdb to 2019 to 2021). Broadly, across the study: The collaborator samples originated in the United States, Italy and Spain and spanned the acute and convalescent phases of COVID-19. The sample metadata nearly always contained a de-identified subject ID, COVID-19 status, age in years and sex. The prospective study material was composed of cDNA or gDNA derived from T cells, B-cell-depleted T cells, or PBMCs. The repertoires were released in a freely available public database intended as a resource for research on the immune response to SARS-CoV-2. Where HLA class I and class II types were available, the types were taken from metadata supplied by the sample provider, not from assay-based typing. Samples came from the ongoing ImmuneRACE study (first 160 participants) plus 1,254 subjects from 6 global collaborators. Subjects who had been exposed to COVID-19, were actively infected with it, or had recovered from it provided the deeply sampled blood TCRbeta repertoires that made up the dataset.

To note about this clone: Its cognate antigen has yet to be identified. Base qualities are not recorded, but no much larger clone differs from it by a single base.

TCRbeta CDR3 regions were amplified from genomic DNA by means of the immunoSEQ Assay, a bias-controlled multiplex PCR. The original methods were these. The number of nucleated cells in each sample was estimated by amplification of reference gene primers within the assay. To quantify the absolute abundance of each unique TCRbeta CDR3 rearrangement, sequence reads were collapsed and filtered. For each sample, productive Simpson clonality was calculated as the square root of Simpson's diversity index across productive rearrangements. TCRdb provides this immuneACCESS table in a form limited to in-frame rearrangements. Some clones are lacking; in checked studies, under half of them reflect an unresolved V gene, and why the rest are absent is not known. V and J calls and clone size are those listed in that table; D and trimming were worked out from the DNA. The sample data list approximately 160,000 clones, and roughly 84% of these were observed just once. Around 8.4% of the sample is held by the ten biggest clonotypes.

What the research found in general, with its limitations: How much clinical and demographic metadata was included differed by source and by participant, and the metadata was provided uncurated.

Each collaborating institution followed its own protocols to collect whole blood in K2EDTA tubes. For TCRbeta analysis, collaborators shipped samples in one of three forms: frozen whole blood, isolated PBMCs, or DNA extracted from either of those sample types. The specimen was peripheral blood. This TCR came from a woman older than 75 with active or convalescent COVID-19.

The nucleotide sequence is given as TGCAGTGCTAGTCCCTTGGCAGGGGTAGAGACTGAAGCTTTCTTT. It translates as CSASPLAGVETEAFF. Recombination linked TRBV20-1 to TRBJ1-1, with a tentative D gene TRBD1 over 6 matching bases. The germline V gene (reference sequence) specifies DFQATT as CDR1 and SNEGSKA as CDR2. Cut back by 3 bases and 5 bases, the V and J ends lie 19 bases apart. Measured from the cysteine to the phenylalanine, the CDR3 is 15 residues long. The DNA shown is the 45-base CDR3, in frame from base 1.